This TCR beta chain was captured by sequencing in a study of blood T cell repertoires in COVID-19. Method: immunoSEQ multiplex PCR; TCRdb's copy keeps in-frame clones and lacks some. This sample has approximately 60,000 clones; 82% occur once, and the top ten carry 22%. Germline lookup yields CDR1 LGHNT and CDR2 FRNRAP. The CDR3 runs to 13 residues. A note on this clone: Its ends do not fully match the called genes, so a read error is possible.

V gene TRBV12-5 combines with J gene TRBJ2-1; perhaps TRBD1 as D (6 bases). The TCR comes from a woman in her sixties or seventies with acute or convalescent COVID-19. Input material: peripheral blood. The CDR3 coding sequence is TGTGCTAGTGGTTTGGTACAAAGGGGACACCCCGTCTTC. Protein: CASGLVQRGHPVF.